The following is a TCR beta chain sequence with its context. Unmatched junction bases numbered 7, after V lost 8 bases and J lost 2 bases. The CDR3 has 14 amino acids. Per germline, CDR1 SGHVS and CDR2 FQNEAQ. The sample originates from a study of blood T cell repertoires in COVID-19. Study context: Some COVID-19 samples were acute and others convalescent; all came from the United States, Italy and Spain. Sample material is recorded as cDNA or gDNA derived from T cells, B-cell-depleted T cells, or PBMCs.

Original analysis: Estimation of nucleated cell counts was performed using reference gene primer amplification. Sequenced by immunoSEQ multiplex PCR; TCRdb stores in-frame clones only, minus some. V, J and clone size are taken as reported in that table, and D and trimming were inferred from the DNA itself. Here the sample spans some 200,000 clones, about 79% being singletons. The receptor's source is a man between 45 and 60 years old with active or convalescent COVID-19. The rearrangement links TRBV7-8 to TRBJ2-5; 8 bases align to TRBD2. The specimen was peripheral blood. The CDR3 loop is CASSPGGGQETQYF. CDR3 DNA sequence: TGTGCCAGCTCCCCGGGAGGGGGTCAAGAGACCCAGTACTTC. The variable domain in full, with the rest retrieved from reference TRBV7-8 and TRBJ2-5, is GAGVSQSPRYKVAKRGQDVALRCDPISGHVSLFWYQQALGQGPEFLTYFQNEAQLDKSGLPSDRFFAERPEGSVSTLKIQRTQQEDSAVYLCASSPGGGQETQYFGPGTRLLVL.